This section outlines one T cell receptor (beta chain) sequence together with its context. No antigen is known for it. Base qualities are not provided; no much larger clone lies one nucleotide away. This sample was included in a study of control samples from healthy donors and cancer patients (dated by TCRdb to about 2020). Its CDR3 holds 14 amino acids, cysteine through phenylalanine. Left in the record is the CDR3 DNA by itself, 42 bases read in frame from the first base. The library relied on the immunoSEQ multiplex PCR assay. The source is immuneACCESS, and TCRdb retained only in-frame sequences with V and J called. Part of the clones is not carried over; for the studies checked, unresolved V genes explain less than half of this, and the remainder is unexplained. Counted in this sample were around 110,000 clones; roughly 92% of them appeared once. The ten biggest clones cover more than 2% of the sample.

Recombination joined TRBV21-1 with TRBJ1-6. TRBV21-1 is noted as a pseudogene. This TCR was recovered from a young man in good health. The sample comprised blood. The DNA is TGTGCCAGCAGCAATGAAGTATATAATTCACCCCTCCACTTT. Translated, this is CASSNEVYNSPLHF.